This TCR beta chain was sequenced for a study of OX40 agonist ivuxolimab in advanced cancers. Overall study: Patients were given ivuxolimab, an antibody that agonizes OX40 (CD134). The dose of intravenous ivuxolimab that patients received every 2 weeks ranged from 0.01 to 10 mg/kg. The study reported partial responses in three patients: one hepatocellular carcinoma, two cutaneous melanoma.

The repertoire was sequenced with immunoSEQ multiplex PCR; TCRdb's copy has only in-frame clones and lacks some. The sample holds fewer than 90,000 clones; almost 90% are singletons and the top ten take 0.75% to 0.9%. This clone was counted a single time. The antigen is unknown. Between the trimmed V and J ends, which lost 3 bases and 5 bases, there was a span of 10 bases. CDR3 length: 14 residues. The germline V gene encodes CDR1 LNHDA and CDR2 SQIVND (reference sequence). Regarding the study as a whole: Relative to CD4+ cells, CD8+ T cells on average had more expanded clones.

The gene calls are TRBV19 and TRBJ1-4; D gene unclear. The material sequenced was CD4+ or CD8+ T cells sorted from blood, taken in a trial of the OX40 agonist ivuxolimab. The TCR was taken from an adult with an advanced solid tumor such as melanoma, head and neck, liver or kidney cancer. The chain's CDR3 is CASSIPTENEKLFF. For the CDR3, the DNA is TGTGCCAGTAGTATTCCGACTGAGAATGAAAAACTGTTTTTT. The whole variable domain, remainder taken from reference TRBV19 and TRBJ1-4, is DGGITQSPKYLFRKEGQNVTLSCEQNLNHDAMYWYRQDPGQGLRLIYYSQIVNDFQKGDIAEGYSVSREKKESFPLTVTSAQKNPTAFYLCASSIPTENEKLFFGSGTQLSVL.